This TCR beta chain is from a study of Graves' ophthalmopathy and Graves' hyperthyroidism. Study findings and constraints: In predicting ophthalmopathy progression, the model reached roughly 71% sensitivity and around 72% specificity.

This clonotype came up many times. Antigen specificity is unknown. RNA transcripts were the source from which TCR beta CDR3 regions were amplified. Amplification began with first-round RT-PCR using HTBI primers, then second-round multiplex PCR was performed. Each CDR3 protein gets one entry after TCRdb re-called the multiplex PCR reads with MiXCR. In the table there are a few hundred thousand distinct CDR3 sequences, more than 20% of which are singletons. Stable hyperthyroidism was defined by absence of ophthalmopathy within 18 months of follow-up. Hyperthyroidism patients had new diagnoses, durations under 2 months, and ages of 18 to 65. It was on clinical symptoms, serum thyroxine, TRAb, thyroid ultrasound and orbital computed tomography that diagnosis relied. Sample: peripheral blood. The clonotype comes from a woman between 18 and 30 years old with stable Graves' hyperthyroidism.

The CDR3, as DNA: TGCAGCGTTCCAACCAGAAACCTCTATGGCTACACCTTC. Translating gives CSVPTRNLYGYTF. J is TRBJ1-2 and V is TRBV29-1, with unresolved D. Germline CDR1 SQVTM, CDR2 ANQGSEA. The length of the CDR3 is 13 residues. Between the trimmed V and J ends, which lost 5 bases and 4 bases, there was a span of 14 bases.